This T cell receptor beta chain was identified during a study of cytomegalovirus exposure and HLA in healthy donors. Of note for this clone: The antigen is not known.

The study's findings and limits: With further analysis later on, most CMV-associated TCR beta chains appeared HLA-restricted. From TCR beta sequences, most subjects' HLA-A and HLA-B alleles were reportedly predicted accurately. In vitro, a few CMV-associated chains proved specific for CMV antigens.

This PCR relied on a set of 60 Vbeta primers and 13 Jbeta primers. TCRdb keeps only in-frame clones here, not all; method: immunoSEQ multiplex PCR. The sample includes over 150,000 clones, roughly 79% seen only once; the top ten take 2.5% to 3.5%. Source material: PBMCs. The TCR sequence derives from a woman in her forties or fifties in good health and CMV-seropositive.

CDR3 in DNA: TGTGCCAGCAGCGCCGGGACAGGAGGCTCTGGGGCCAACGTCCTGACTTTC. Translation gives CASSAGTGGSGANVLTF. The V and J genes are TRBV9 and TRBJ2-6, with 8 bases aligning to TRBD1. Trimming removed 3 bases from V and 0 bases from J; junction bases left unmatched: 5. The germline CDR1 and CDR2 sequences are SGDLS and YYNGEE. This CDR3 is 17 amino acids long.